This T cell receptor beta chain comes out of a study of shared clonotypes between healthy human individuals. About the study: Aged 18 to 49, the donors were a couple of women and a few men. Researchers assigned three CD4 naive, three CD4 memory, two CD8 naive and one CD8 memory plate to each donor.

Naive CD8 cells were CD45RO-negative, positively selected for CCR7, excluding terminally differentiated effector memory CD45RA+ cells. Sequencing used immunoSEQ multiplex PCR; TCRdb keeps in-frame clones, though not all of them. This sample yields about 2 million clones, of which approximately 95% are seen a single time; about 1.1% belongs to the top ten. Germline V gives CDR1 WSHSY, CDR2 SAAADI. V was clipped by 0 bases and J by 0 bases; unmatched bases: 5. This CDR3 is 18 amino acids long. Sequencing was carried out using naive CD8+ T cells sorted from blood. The chain has TRBV10-2 and TRBJ2-5, with 12 bases that match TRBD2. This TCR was sampled from a man aged 18 to 29 in good health. The CDR3 reads CASSESRWTSGDQETQYF. CDR3 DNA: TGCGCCAGCAGTGAGTCGAGGTGGACTAGCGGGGACCAAGAGACCCAGTACTTC.